This TCR beta chain stems from a study of control samples from healthy donors and cancer patients. Produced via immunoSEQ multiplex PCR; TCRdb's table is partial and in-frame only. The table records under 65,000 clones, over 75% of them present only once. Germline V gene lookup returns CDR1 SGHTA and CDR2 FQGNSA. Between the trimmed V and J ends, which lost 1 base and 7 bases, there was a span of 11 bases. The CDR3 has 14 residues. The rearrangement joins TRBV7-2 to TRBJ2-1, with D unresolved. The specimen sequenced was PBMCs. The TCR was taken from a woman aged 50 to 60 with colorectal cancer. CDR3 sequence (DNA): TGTGCCAGCAGCTTAGACCTAAGTCGAAATGAGCAGTTCTTC. Protein: CASSLDLSRNEQFF.